Listed here are 23 T cell receptor beta chains from one sample, sequenced in a study of regulatory T cells in long-lasting Graves disease. Construction of TCR beta libraries relied on iRepertoire HTBI primers and on Arm-PCR targeting CDR3 regions. TCRdb fed the multiplex PCR reads into MiXCR, producing one record per CDR3 protein. The profile covers some 430,000 distinct CDR3 sequences, with about a fifth appearing a single time and roughly 7.7% taken by the ten largest. The sample's time point: persistent/refractory GD, antithyroid drugs over 5 years with positive TRAb. Following extraction of RNA from PBMCs, that RNA was used to make the TCR library. Specimen: peripheral blood mononuclear cells (PBMCs), collected when the disease was refractory, from a patient treated with antithyroid drugs. The origin of the receptors is a female donor with Graves disease.

The rearrangement links TRBV6-1 to TRBJ2-3; D is undetermined. The V and J ends lost 8 bases and 5 bases respectively, with 14 bases between them. This CDR3 has 13 residues. Germline-derived CDR1 and CDR2 are MNHNS and SASEGT. The CDR3 loop is CASLSRMGDTQYF. DNA for the CDR3: TGTGCCAGCCTATCCCGAATGGGAGATACGCAGTATTTT.

The chain joins TRBV7-3 to TRBJ1-1; 8 bases agree with TRBD1. The CDR3 length is 14 residues. J was trimmed by 4 bases and V by 5 bases; bases with no gene match: 6. CDR1 and CDR2 from the germline V gene are SGHTA and FQGTGA. The CDR3 loop is CASSASGGGTEAFF. Here the CDR3 DNA reads TGTGCCAGCAGCGCCTCAGGGGGCGGCACTGAAGCTTTCTTT.

This chain links TRBV20-1 with TRBJ2-7; TRBD2 is a possible D gene (5 bases). CDR1 is DFQATT and CDR2 is SNEGSKA in the germline V gene (reference sequence). Deletions cut 8 bases from V and 0 bases from J, with 26 bases between. The CDR3 length is 17 residues. CDR3 nucleotide sequence: TGCAGTACTACCAGAAATGGAGGTACTTGGAGCTCCTACGAGCAGTACTTC. The encoded protein is CSTTRNGGTWSSYEQYF.

This clonotype was seen many times. The rearrangement links TRBV7-9 to TRBJ1-4; tentative D call: TRBD1 (5 bases). Germline loops: CDR1 SEHNR, CDR2 FQNEAQ (reference sequence). This CDR3 spans 14 amino acids. V gave up 8 bases and J gave up 5 bases, with 15 bases separating them. CDR3 nucleotide sequence: TGTGCCAGCCTCCCGGGGGACGTAAATGAAAAACTGTTTTTT. This sequence encodes CASLPGDVNEKLFF.

The J gene is TRBJ1-6, the V gene TRBV6-2 or TRBV6-3, with D maybe TRBD1 (6 bases). V was trimmed by 5 bases and J by 7 bases, leaving 12 bases between them. The CDR3 covers 14 residues. CDR1 and CDR2 from the germline V gene are MNHEY and SVGEGT. CDR3 coding DNA: TGTGCCAGCAGTCTAGACAGGCAGAATTCACCCCTCCACTTT. Its translation is CASSLDRQNSPLHF.

To note about this clonotype: A read error may be the cause here, since a much bigger clone is one base away. Since the CDR3 does not end with the conserved phenylalanine or tryptophan, this likely comes from a read error. V and J are TRBV20-1 and TRBJ2-5; D is unresolved. V was cut by 3 bases and J by 3 bases, with 5 bases left in between. This CDR3 has 11 amino acids. Per the germline V gene, CDR1 is DFQATT and CDR2 is SNEGSKA (reference sequence). CDR3 residues: CSASREETQYL. CDR3 nucleotide sequence: TGCAGTGCTAGTCGAGAAGAGACCCAGTACCTC.

This clonotype was counted a few times. The chain combines TRBV19 with TRBJ1-5; 11 bases align to TRBD1. The CDR3 consists of 14 residues. In germline, CDR1 is LNHDA, CDR2 SQIVND (reference sequence). The V and J ends lost 9 bases and 6 bases, in that order; junction bases with no gene match: 7. The CDR3, as DNA: TGTGCCAGCGGGACAGGGGGAAACGGTCAGCCCCAGCATTTT. It yields the protein CASGTGGNGQPQHF.

This clonotype has just a few counts. This chain uses TRBV7-2 with TRBJ2-7; 13 bases agree with TRBD2. CDR1 is SGHTA and CDR2 is FQGNSA in the germline V gene. This CDR3 spans 15 amino acids. J gave up 5 bases and V 3 bases, and 4 bases lay outside the gene matches. CDR3 bases: TGTGCCAGCAGCTTCGGGACTAGCGGGATGAACGAGCAGTACTTC. It translates to CASSFGTSGMNEQYF. Full variable domain (rest looked up from reference TRBV7-2 and TRBJ2-7): GAGVSQSPSNKVTEKGKDVELRCDPISGHTALYWYRQSLGQGLEFLIYFQGNSAPDKSGLPSDRFSAERTGGSVSTLTIQRTQQEDSAVYLCASSFGTSGMNEQYFGPGTRLTVT.

V usage is TRBV12-3 or TRBV12-4 and J usage is TRBJ2-6, with a tentative D call TRBD2 (5 bases). With 2 bases removed from V and 3 bases from J, the gap between germline ends came to 8 bases. There are 15 residues in the CDR3. The CDR3 protein is CASSLHEGGANVLTF. The CDR3 DNA sequence: TGTGCCAGCAGTTTACATGAGGGTGGGGCCAACGTCCTGACTTTC.

At least ten counts were recorded for this clonotype. The genes are TRBV28 and TRBJ2-1; 11 positions agree with TRBD1. The germline gives CDR1 MDHEN, CDR2 SYDVKM. J was trimmed by 3 bases and V by 4 bases; bases with no gene match: 17. The CDR3 runs to 20 residues. CDR3 protein: CASSSTQYDPGQGVYNEQFF. The CDR3 DNA reads as TGTGCCAGCAGTTCCACGCAGTATGACCCGGGACAGGGGGTCTACAATGAGCAGTTCTTC.

This clonotype was seen at least ten times. The chain couples TRBV11-3 to TRBJ2-5; D remains ambiguous. Germline loops: CDR1 SGHNT, CDR2 YENEEA. The germline V and J ends were trimmed by 5 bases and 0 bases, with 16 bases remaining between them. The CDR3 is 16 amino acids. CDR3 residues: CASSGPADEYQETQYF. The CDR3 DNA is TGTGCCAGCAGCGGACCCGCGGACGAGTACCAAGAGACCCAGTACTTC.

This clonotype was detected a few times. This chain connects TRBV5-1 to TRBJ2-4, with D uncertain. This CDR3 has 13 residues. CDR1 is SGHRS, CDR2 YFSETQ, per germline. Deletions cut 0 bases from V and 9 bases from J, with 10 bases between. This CDR3 reads CASSLDPDGIQYF. The CDR3 nucleotides are TGCGCCAGCAGCTTGGATCCGGACGGCATTCAGTACTTC.

In DNA form, the CDR3 reads TGTGCCAGCAGCTTGACCTACAGGGTCCCACTAGCCAAAAACATTCAGTACTTC. Translated, it gives CASSLTYRVPLAKNIQYF. The chain combines TRBV5-5 with TRBJ2-4; TRBD1 is a possible D gene (6 bases). The length of the CDR3 is 18 residues. V was trimmed by 1 base and J by 0 bases, leaving 17 bases between them. Germline V CDR1 and CDR2: SGHKS, YYEKEE (reference sequence).

In this sample, this clonotype turned up many times. The rearrangement uses TRBV7-3 and TRBJ2-5; the match to TRBD1 covers 8 bases. Losses at the gene ends were 5 bases for V and 5 bases for J; bases not matched to a gene: 10. The CDR3 covers 15 residues. Germline V gene sequence: CDR1 SGHTA, CDR2 FQGTGA. For the CDR3, the DNA is TGTGCCAGCAGCACCCAACGACAGGGGAGGGAGACCCAGTACTTC. Translating it yields CASSTQRQGRETQYF.

This clonotype was counted many times. The rearrangement joins TRBV2 to TRBJ1-1, with a possible D match to TRBD1 (6 bases). The CDR3 totals 15 residues. With 4 bases removed from V and 1 base from J, the gap between germline ends came to 13 bases. Germline CDR1 is SNHLY and CDR2 is FYNNEI. Here the CDR3 reads CASSGQGIGNTEAFF. CDR3 in DNA: TGTGCCAGCAGTGGGCAGGGGATTGGGAACACTGAAGCTTTCTTT.

This clonotype was seen many times. The rearrangement links TRBV27 to TRBJ1-2; 10 bases align to TRBD1. There are 18 residues in the CDR3. With 5 bases clipped from V and 4 bases from J, the junction kept 16 bases outside the gene matches. CDR1 MNHEY and CDR2 SMNVEV come from the germline V gene (reference sequence). The CDR3 region has the DNA TGTGCCAGCAGTCCCCGCTTCCGACAGGGGGCGCGTAGCTATGGCTACACCTTC. Translated: CASSPRFRQGARSYGYTF.

This clonotype was counted at least ten times. This chain links TRBV12-3 or TRBV12-4 with TRBJ1-5; possibly TRBD1 for D (5 bases). CDR3 size: 16 residues. V lost 5 bases to trimming and J lost 1 base, with 15 bases between them. CDR3 region: CASSRDTWDSNQPQHF. In DNA, the CDR3 is TGTGCCAGCAGTCGAGACACTTGGGACAGCAATCAGCCCCAGCATTTT.

The table lists this clonotype with many counts. The rearrangement links TRBV24-1 to TRBJ2-5; 9 positions agree with TRBD2. This CDR3 has 17 residues. Per the germline V gene, CDR1 is KGHDR and CDR2 is SFDVKD. Germline trimming cut 0 bases from V and 1 base from J; bases unmatched to any gene: 5. CDR3 residues: CATSDLGSGSVQETQYF. The CDR3 nucleotides read TGTGCCACCAGTGATTTGGGTAGCGGGAGCGTCCAAGAGACCCAGTACTTC.

In its sample, this clonotype was seen a few times. The chain recombines TRBV9 with TRBJ2-2, with a weak D call TRBD1 (6 bases). Trimming took off 4 bases at V and 7 bases at J, with 11 bases between the two ends. The CDR3 has 13 amino acids. Germline V lookup: CDR1 SGDLS, CDR2 YYNGEE. The CDR3 coding sequence is TGTGCCAGCAGCCCCCGGACAGACGGGGAGCTGTTTTTT. Translated, it gives CASSPRTDGELFF. Full variable domain (outside the CDR3, taken from reference TRBV9 and TRBJ2-2): DSGVTQTPKHLITATGQRVTLRCSPRSGDLSVYWYQQSLDQGLQFLIQYYNGEERAKGNILERFSAQQFPDLHSELNLSSLELGDSALYFCASSPRTDGELFFGEGSRLTVL.

This clonotype has ten or more counts. This rearrangement joins TRBV11-2 to TRBJ1-4; unclear D gene. The ends were cut back, 5 bases at V and 6 bases at J, with 13 bases in the middle. The CDR3 loop spans 14 amino acids. In germline, CDR1 is SGHAT, CDR2 FQNNGV. This chain's CDR3 is CASSISIGDEKLFF. DNA of the CDR3: TGTGCCAGCAGCATTAGTATCGGGGATGAAAAACTGTTTTTT. Variable domain in full (rest from reference TRBV11-2 and TRBJ1-4): EAGVAQSPRYKIIEKRQSVAFWCNPISGHATLYWYQQILGQGPKLLIQFQNNGVVDDSQLPKDRFSAERLKGVDSTLKIQPAKLEDSAVYLCASSISIGDEKLFFGSGTQLSVL.

Only a few counts were recorded for this clonotype. The rearrangement links TRBV6-5 to TRBJ2-5; D is unresolved. The germline gives CDR1 MNHEY, CDR2 SVGAGI. V was pared by 2 bases and J by 5 bases, with 12 bases between. CDR3 size: 14 residues. CDR3 amino acids: CASSYGQLQETQYF. CDR3 DNA: TGTGCCAGCAGTTACGGGCAGCTACAGGAGACCCAGTACTTC.

This clonotype was seen a handful of times. The gene calls are TRBV24-1 and TRBJ2-6; D unclear. The CDR3 extends over 16 amino acids. Germline assignment: CDR1 KGHDR and CDR2 SFDVKD. V shed 1 base and J shed 0 bases, with 6 bases lying between them. In nucleotides, the CDR3 is TGTGCCACCAGTGATTTCGGTGGCTCTGGGGCCAACGTCCTGACTTTC. It is translated as CATSDFGGSGANVLTF.

V usage is TRBV6-5 and J usage is TRBJ2-3; 9 bases map to TRBD2. Germline CDR1 reads MNHEY; CDR2 reads SVGAGI. Trimming took 2 bases from V and 4 from J; bases not matched to a gene: 7. The CDR3 has 16 residues. In DNA form, the CDR3 reads TGTGCCAGCAGTTACCGGGGTAGCGGGGGTTCAGATACGCAGTATTTT. It encodes CASSYRGSGGSDTQYF.